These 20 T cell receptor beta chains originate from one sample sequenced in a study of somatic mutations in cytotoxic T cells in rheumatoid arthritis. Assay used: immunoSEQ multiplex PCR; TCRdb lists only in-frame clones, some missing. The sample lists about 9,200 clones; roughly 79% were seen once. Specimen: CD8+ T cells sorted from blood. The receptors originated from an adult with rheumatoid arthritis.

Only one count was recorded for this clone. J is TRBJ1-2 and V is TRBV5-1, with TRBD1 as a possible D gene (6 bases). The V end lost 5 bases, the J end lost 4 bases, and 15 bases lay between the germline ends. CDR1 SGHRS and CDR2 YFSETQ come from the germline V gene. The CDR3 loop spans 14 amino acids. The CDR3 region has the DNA TGCGCCAGCAGGCCCTCCGGGGGCGTCTATGGCTACACCTTC. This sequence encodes CASRPSGGVYGYTF. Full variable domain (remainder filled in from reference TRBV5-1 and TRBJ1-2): KAGVTQTPRYLIKTRGQQVTLSCSPISGHRSVSWYQQTPGQGLQFLFEYFSETQRNKGNFPGRFSGRQFSNSRSEMNVSTLELGDSALYLCASRPSGGVYGYTFGSGTRLTVV.

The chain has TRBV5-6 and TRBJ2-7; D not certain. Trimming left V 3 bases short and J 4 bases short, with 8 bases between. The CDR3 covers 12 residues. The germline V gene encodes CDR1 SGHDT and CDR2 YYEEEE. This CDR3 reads CASSSGLYEQYF. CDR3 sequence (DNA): TGTGCCAGCAGCTCCGGCCTGTACGAGCAGTACTTC.

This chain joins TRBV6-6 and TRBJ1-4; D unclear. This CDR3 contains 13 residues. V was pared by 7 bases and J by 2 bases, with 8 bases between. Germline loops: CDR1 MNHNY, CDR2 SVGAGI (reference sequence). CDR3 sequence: CASNFFTNEKLFF. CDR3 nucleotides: TGTGCCAGCAATTTCTTCACTAATGAAAAACTGTTTTTT.

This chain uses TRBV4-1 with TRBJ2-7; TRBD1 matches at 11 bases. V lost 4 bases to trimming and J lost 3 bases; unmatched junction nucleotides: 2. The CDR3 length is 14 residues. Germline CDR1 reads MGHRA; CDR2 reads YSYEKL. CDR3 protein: CASSLGQGDYEQYF. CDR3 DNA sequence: TGCGCCAGCAGCCTGGGACAGGGGGACTACGAGCAGTACTTC.

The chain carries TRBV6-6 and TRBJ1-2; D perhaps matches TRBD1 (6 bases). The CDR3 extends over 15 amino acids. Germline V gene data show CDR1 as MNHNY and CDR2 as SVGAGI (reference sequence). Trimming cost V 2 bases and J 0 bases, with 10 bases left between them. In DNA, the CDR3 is TGTGCCAGCAGTTACGTGGGGGGCACTAACTATGGCTACACCTTC. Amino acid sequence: CASSYVGGTNYGYTF.

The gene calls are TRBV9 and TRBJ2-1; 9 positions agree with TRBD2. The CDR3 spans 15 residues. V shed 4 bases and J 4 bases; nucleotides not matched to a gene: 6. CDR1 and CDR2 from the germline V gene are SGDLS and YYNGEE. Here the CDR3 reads CASSPASGVYNEQFF. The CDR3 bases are TGTGCCAGCAGCCCGGCTAGCGGGGTTTACAATGAGCAGTTCTTC. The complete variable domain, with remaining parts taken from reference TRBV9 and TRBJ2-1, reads DSGVTQTPKHLITATGQRVTLRCSPRSGDLSVYWYQQSLDQGLQFLIQYYNGEERAKGNILERFSAQQFPDLHSELNLSSLELGDSALYFCASSPASGVYNEQFFGPGTRLTVL.

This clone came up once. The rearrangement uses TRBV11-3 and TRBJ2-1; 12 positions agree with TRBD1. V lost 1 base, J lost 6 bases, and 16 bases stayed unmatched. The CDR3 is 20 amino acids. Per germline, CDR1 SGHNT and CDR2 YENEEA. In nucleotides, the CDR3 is TGTGCCAGCAGCTTAGCCTCCGGGGGGGACAGGGGGCCTTGTGGCAATGAGCAGTTCTTC. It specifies CASSLASGGDRGPCGNEQFF.

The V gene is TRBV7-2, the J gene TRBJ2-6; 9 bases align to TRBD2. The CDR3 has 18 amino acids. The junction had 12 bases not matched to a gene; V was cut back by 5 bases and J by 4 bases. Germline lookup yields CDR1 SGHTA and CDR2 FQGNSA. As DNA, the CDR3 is TGTGCCAGCAGCCCGCCGGGCGGGGGGGCATCGGGGGCCAACGTCCTGACTTTC. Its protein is CASSPPGGGASGANVLTF.

As DNA, the CDR3 is TGTGCCAGCAGCTTCTCTAGCTCCTACGAGCAGTACTTC. This translates into CASSFSSSYEQYF. V and J are TRBV7-2 and TRBJ2-7; D gene unclear. The V end was cut by 3 bases, the J end by 0 bases, with 6 bases between. The germline V gene has CDR1 SGHTA and CDR2 FQGNSA. The CDR3 spans 13 residues.

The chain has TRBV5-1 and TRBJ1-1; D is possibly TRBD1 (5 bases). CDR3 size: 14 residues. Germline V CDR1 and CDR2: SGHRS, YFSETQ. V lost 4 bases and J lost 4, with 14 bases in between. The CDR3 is CASSDQRGTTEAFF. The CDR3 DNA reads TGCGCCAGCAGCGATCAACGGGGGACCACTGAAGCTTTCTTT.

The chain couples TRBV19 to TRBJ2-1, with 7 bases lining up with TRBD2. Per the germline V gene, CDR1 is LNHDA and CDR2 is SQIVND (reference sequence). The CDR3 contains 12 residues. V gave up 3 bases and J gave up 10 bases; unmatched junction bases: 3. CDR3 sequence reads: CASSIAGVEQFF. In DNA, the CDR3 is TGTGCCAGTAGTATTGCGGGGGTCGAGCAGTTCTTC.

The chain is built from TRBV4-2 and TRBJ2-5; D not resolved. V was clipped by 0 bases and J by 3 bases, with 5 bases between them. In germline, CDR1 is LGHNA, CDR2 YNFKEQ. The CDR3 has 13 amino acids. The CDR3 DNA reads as TGTGCCAGCAGCCAAGAACCGGAAGAGACCCAGTACTTC. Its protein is CASSQEPEETQYF.

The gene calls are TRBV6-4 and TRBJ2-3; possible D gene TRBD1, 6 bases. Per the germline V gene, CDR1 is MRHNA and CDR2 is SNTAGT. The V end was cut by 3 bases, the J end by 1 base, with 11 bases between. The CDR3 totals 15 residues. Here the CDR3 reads CASSDGGKGTDTQYF. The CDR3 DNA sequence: TGTGCCAGCAGTGATGGGGGCAAAGGCACAGATACGCAGTATTTT.

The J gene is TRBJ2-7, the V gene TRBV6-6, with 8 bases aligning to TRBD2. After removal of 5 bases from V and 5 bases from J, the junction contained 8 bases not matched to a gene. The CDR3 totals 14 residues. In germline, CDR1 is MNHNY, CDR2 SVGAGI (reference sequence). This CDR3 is CASSVTGGLNEQYF. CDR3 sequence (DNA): TGTGCCAGCAGTGTCACGGGGGGGCTGAACGAGCAGTACTTC.

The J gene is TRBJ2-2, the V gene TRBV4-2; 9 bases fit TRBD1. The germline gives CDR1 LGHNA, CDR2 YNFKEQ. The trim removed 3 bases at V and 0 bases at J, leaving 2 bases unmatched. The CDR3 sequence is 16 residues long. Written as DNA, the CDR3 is TGTGCCAGCAGCCATTGGACAGGGGCGAACACCGGGGAGCTGTTTTTT. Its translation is CASSHWTGANTGELFF.

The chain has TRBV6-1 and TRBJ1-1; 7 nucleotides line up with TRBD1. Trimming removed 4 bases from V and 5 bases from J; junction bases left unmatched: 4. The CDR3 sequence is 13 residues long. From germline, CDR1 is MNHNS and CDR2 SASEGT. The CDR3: CASSVTGYTEAFF. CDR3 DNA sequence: TGTGCCAGCAGTGTGACAGGGTATACTGAAGCTTTCTTT.

The CDR3 region is CARGAGLNTEAFF. CDR3 DNA sequence: TGTGCCAGGGGGGCAGGGCTGAACACTGAAGCTTTCTTT. J is TRBJ1-1 and V is TRBV2; D is perhaps TRBD1 (6 bases). The CDR3 consists of 13 residues. The V gene's germline CDR1 is SNHLY and CDR2 FYNNEI. V was clipped by 9 bases and J by 0 bases, with 11 bases between them.

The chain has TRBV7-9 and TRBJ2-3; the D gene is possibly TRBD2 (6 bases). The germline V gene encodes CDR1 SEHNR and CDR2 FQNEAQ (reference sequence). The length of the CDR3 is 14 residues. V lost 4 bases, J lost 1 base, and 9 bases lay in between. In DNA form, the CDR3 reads TGTGCCAGCAGCTCCTGGGAGGGCACAGATACGCAGTATTTT. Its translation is CASSSWEGTDTQYF.

Here the CDR3 reads CASSQDWDTGELFF. The CDR3, as DNA: TGTGCCAGCAGCCAAGATTGGGACACCGGGGAGCTGTTTTTT. V usage is TRBV4-2 and J usage is TRBJ2-2; the D is unclear. CDR1 is LGHNA and CDR2 is YNFKEQ in the germline V gene. Deletions cut 0 bases from V and 3 bases from J, with 5 bases between. The CDR3 has 14 amino acids.

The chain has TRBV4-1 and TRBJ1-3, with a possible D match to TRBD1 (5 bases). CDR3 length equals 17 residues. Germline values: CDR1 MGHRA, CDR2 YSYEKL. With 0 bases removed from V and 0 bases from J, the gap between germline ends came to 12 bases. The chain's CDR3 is CASSQDGGEISGNTIYF. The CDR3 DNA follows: TGCGCCAGCAGCCAAGATGGGGGGGAGATCTCTGGAAACACCATATATTTT.